This T cell receptor beta chain was sequenced during a study of human T cells and chemical hapten exposure. Study in general: There were weekly diphenylcyclopropenone doses to the scalp for patients throughout the approximately 25-week study. Chiefly women, the patients showed alopecia areata, totalis or universalis.

Noted time point: patch test 2, 6 weeks after DPC sensitization. The treatment: therapeutic diphenylcyclopropenone sensitization with weekly scalp DPC. Germline V gene data show CDR1 as MGHRA and CDR2 as YSYEKL. This CDR3 is built from 14 residues. Trimming removed 0 bases at V and 9 bases at J, with 12 bases between. One entry per CDR3 protein results from TCRdb running MiXCR on the RACE reads. The sample has about 140,000 distinct CDR3 sequences, 12% seen once; the top ten hold under 1.5%. The J gene is TRBJ2-1, the V gene TRBV4-1, with no clear D. Sequences were derived from whole blood, sampled in connection with sensitization to the hapten diphenylcyclopropenone (DPC). The source of this sequence is a woman in her 50s with alopecia areata. Some clones in this sample may be carry-over from other donors' samples. The CDR3 protein is CASSQDVTLGEQFF. CDR3 bases: TGCGCCAGCAGCCAAGATGTAACTCTGGGTGAGCAGTTCTTC.